This T cell receptor beta chain was captured in a study of metastatic and nonmetastatic thyroid tumors. Study as a whole: From malignant and benign thyroid patients, repertoires in blood and in tumor or nodule tissue were compared.

Ahead of thyroid surgery, no patient had received treatment of any kind. Findings of the study overall: Relative to benign nodules, malignant thyroid tumors were reportedly characterized by significantly elevated TCR beta diversity in blood and tumor.

How the authors handled the data: A classifier for distant metastasis in papillary thyroid cancer was constructed using CDR3 differences observed across clinicopathological groups. MiXCR re-clonotyped the PCR reads for TCRdb. None of the V and J calls come from the authors' own analysis; TCRdb made them. The data contain about 70,000 clones, less than 20% of them seen just once; the ten biggest clones take up roughly 12%. Trimming shortened V by 6 bases and J by 2 bases, and 13 bases separated the two germline ends. The CDR3 extends over 14 amino acids. Germline-derived CDR1 and CDR2 are ENHRY and SYGVKD. This clone was seen many times. What it recognizes is unknown.

Sequencing was carried out using blood. V is TRBV10-3 and J is TRBJ1-2; D uncertain. This receptor was obtained from a female donor with papillary thyroid cancer or a benign thyroid nodule (not recorded which). Some clones in this sample may be carry-over from other donors' samples. The CDR3 protein is CAIRETSLNYGYTF. The CDR3 region has the DNA TGTGCCATCAGAGAGACCAGCCTGAACTATGGCTACACCTTC.